Below are 6 T cell receptor beta chains sequenced from a single sample in a study of T cell changes during pregnancy in multiple sclerosis. The method was immunoSEQ multiplex PCR; TCRdb's version includes in-frame clones alone and lacks a portion of them. The sample gives around 83,000 clones, about nine tenths of which show up once; around 0.5% is in the top ten. The sequences come from CD4+ T cells from peripheral blood mononuclear cells, collected in the second trimester of pregnancy. The receptors come from a female donor with multiple sclerosis, enrolled in a pregnancy study.

CDR3 amino acids: CASRLGTGSIYANTEAFF. The CDR3 DNA sequence: TGTGCCAGCAGGCTGGGGACAGGGTCAATTTACGCGAACACTGAAGCTTTCTTT. V is TRBV11-3 and J is TRBJ1-1, with 9 bases that match TRBD1. This CDR3 has 18 residues. CDR1 is SGHNT and CDR2 is YENEEA in the germline V gene. V lost 6 bases and J lost 1; bases outside the gene matches: 15.

This clone occurred once. The J gene is TRBJ1-5, the V gene TRBV6-1, with D possibly matching TRBD1 (5 bases). Germline V gene data show CDR1 as MNHNS and CDR2 as SASEGT. This CDR3 has 14 amino acids. V lost 3 bases and J lost 4, with 10 bases in between. CDR3 amino acids: CASSDQGLNQPQHF. The CDR3 DNA reads TGTGCCAGCAGTGATCAGGGACTGAATCAGCCCCAGCATTTT.

This chain joins TRBV9 and TRBJ2-5; 8 bases are shared with TRBD2. The V gene end was trimmed by 0 bases and the J gene end by 3 bases; junction bases not matched to a gene: 4. There are 15 residues in the CDR3. Germline V CDR1 and CDR2: SGDLS, YYNGEE. CDR3 protein: CASSVAGGLKETQYF. The CDR3 DNA reads as TGTGCCAGCAGCGTAGCGGGAGGGCTTAAAGAGACCCAGTACTTC.

This chain uses TRBV5-1 with TRBJ2-1; TRBD2 is a possible D gene (7 bases). V lost 2 bases and J 7 bases, leaving 16 bases between the germline ends. The CDR3 loop spans 15 amino acids. Germline V gene lookup returns CDR1 SGHRS and CDR2 YFSETQ. The CDR3 nucleotides read TGCGCCAGCAGCTTTTTTCCGGGGGGCCTGAATGAGCAGTTCTTC. Translated, it gives CASSFFPGGLNEQFF.

In its sample, this clone was seen once. The chain uses TRBV2 and TRBJ1-2, with D perhaps matching TRBD1 (6 bases). CDR1 is SNHLY, CDR2 FYNNEI, per germline. V was cut by 3 bases and J by 7 bases, with 18 bases left in between. The CDR3 is made up of 15 amino acids. Here the CDR3 reads CASSDSARGLGGYTF. The CDR3 coding sequence is TGTGCCAGCAGTGACTCGGCCAGGGGTTTAGGTGGCTACACCTTC.

This rearrangement joins TRBV15 to TRBJ2-3; D gene unclear. The CDR3 extends over 14 amino acids. The V end lost 0 bases, the J end lost 5 bases, and 9 bases lay between the germline ends. Per the germline V gene, CDR1 is LNHNV and CDR2 is YYDKDF (reference sequence). The CDR3 here is CATSRDLGQDTQYF. The CDR3 DNA reads TGTGCCACCAGCAGAGATCTTGGGCAAGATACGCAGTATTTT.